This TCR beta chain was captured in a study of PD-L1 blockade in urothelial cancer. Overall study: About 85% of the roughly 29 patients were men whose urothelial cancer was bladder-origin. At 3 weeks (second dose) and 6 weeks after starting treatment, blood was analyzed. Blood yielded a median of approximately 140,000 T cells per sample.

The CDR3 covers 20 residues. The V and J ends lost 6 bases and 5 bases, in that order; junction bases with no gene match: 25. Per the germline V gene, CDR1 is MDHEN and CDR2 is SYDVKM. Synthetic TCR analog templates were added to each PCR reaction. Only in-frame clones appear in the TCRdb table, and some are missing; sequencing was by immunoSEQ multiplex PCR. Among more than 60,000 clones, 88% were seen once, and the ten largest hold roughly 12%. This sample's time point: peripheral blood 6 weeks after treatment start. This specimen consisted of PBMCs, obtained around atezolizumab (anti-PD-L1) treatment. This chain joins TRBV28 and TRBJ1-2; 9 nucleotides agree with TRBD1. The receptor was derived from a man aged 55 to 69 with urothelial cancer. CDR3 bases: TGTGCCAGCAGCCTCCCTCGAGGGAGGGACAGGGTACGATTTTGGTATGGCTACACCTTC. This codes for CASSLPRGRDRVRFWYGYTF.